This T cell receptor beta chain is from a study of siplizumab effects on memory and regulatory T cells. Points from the study as a whole: In roughly 75-97% of proliferating CD4+ or CD8+ clones, a naive or memory phenotype could not be assigned. Proliferating siplizumab-culture Tregs lacked confirmation of suppressive function. Memory cells seemed less diverse than naive T cells, which seemed major alloresponse contributors.

To note about this clone: Its target is not known.

Each sample contributed roughly 10^5 TCR templates to the assay. The method was immunoSEQ multiplex PCR; TCRdb's version includes in-frame clones alone and lacks a portion of them. The data show some 97,000 clones, more than 85% seen once. CDR1 is SGDLS and CDR2 is YYNGEE in the germline V gene. V lost 1 base and J 4 bases, leaving 14 bases between the germline ends. The CDR3 covers 16 residues. This chain uses TRBV9 with TRBJ1-4; weak D call: TRBD1 (5 bases). Sequencing used CD4+ T cells sorted from blood. This receptor was taken from a human donor in good health. The chain's CDR3 is CASSVRGSGVNEKLFF. In DNA, the CDR3 is TGTGCCAGCAGCGTAAGGGGATCCGGGGTTAATGAAAAACTGTTTTTT. The whole variable domain, filled in from reference TRBV9 and TRBJ1-4, reads DSGVTQTPKHLITATGQRVTLRCSPRSGDLSVYWYQQSLDQGLQFLIQYYNGEERAKGNILERFSAQQFPDLHSELNLSSLELGDSALYFCASSVRGSGVNEKLFFGSGTQLSVL.